This TCR beta chain was retrieved from a study of T cells in Graves' hyperthyroidism and ophthalmopathy (dated by TCRdb to the late 2010s). General notes on the study: Peripheral blood samples were taken at initial diagnosis, before any treatment was given. To identify TCR V-J signatures that set the groups apart, the researchers used a discovery cohort of 90 to 100 patients, made up of about 44 with Graves' ophthalmopathy and about 60 with stable Graves' hyperthyroidism. Prospective prediction of ophthalmopathy was tested in an independent validation cohort consisting of some 18 hyperthyroidism patients and 15 to 17 patients who later progressed to ophthalmopathy. In addition, the study compared T-cell repertoires in thyroid tissue and in blood from six Graves' hyperthyroidism patients. The 100 or so discovery patients were divided at random into training and test sets in a 7:3 ratio. After sampling, hyperthyroidism patients received methimazole starting at 30 mg daily, and ophthalmopathy patients received high-dose intravenous methylprednisolone. TCR Vbeta CDR3 sequencing of 120 to 150 peripheral blood samples (over 40 ophthalmopathy, about 74 hyperthyroidism and around 17 progressor patients) is reported in the paper. The research as a whole found: During validation, the model predicted progression to ophthalmopathy a median of about 6.5 months ahead of onset, with around 65% sensitivity and under 85% specificity. Ophthalmopathy was separated from stable hyperthyroidism by a 13 V-J signature model, with 85% to 90% sensitivity and 81% to 82% specificity obtained in cross-validation and 80%/75% obtained in testing. No statistical method was used to set the sample size in advance, and investigators knew the group allocation. Blood samples also contained most of the expanded thyroid clonotypes (frequency above 0.001), which suggests that blood repertoires may reflect thyroid immune responses.

Note on this clonotype: Its antigen is still unknown. Per-base qualities were not stored, and no clone one base away is much larger.

A patient counted as having stable Graves' hyperthyroidism if no progression to ophthalmopathy occurred over 18 months of follow-up. Hyperthyroidism patients were newly diagnosed, with disease duration under 2 months, and aged 18 to 65 years. Exclusion was applied to patients with uncontrolled infections, other autoimmune diseases, pregnancy or lactation. Clinical symptoms, serum thyroxine and TRAb, thyroid ultrasound, and orbital computed tomography formed the basis for the diagnoses. PBMCs were isolated from more than 8 ml of fresh peripheral blood by Ficoll-Paque density gradient centrifugation. Total RNA was extracted with Trizol reagent, and quality was checked on an Agilent 2100 Bioanalyzer. Amplification of TCR beta CDR3 regions was carried out from RNA transcripts. The TCR CDR3 was subjected to a first round of RT-PCR using the HTBI primer set and the Qiagen OneStep RT-PCR kit. Libraries were constructed in a second round of multiplex PCR, after which size selection and purification were carried out. Paired-end sequencing of the libraries was performed with 100 bp reads on an Illumina HiSeq2000. Per the authors' processing: SOAPnuke was used to process the raw data, with reads discarded if the reads contained adapters or uncalled bases, had a mean Phred below 15, or lacked an exact constant-primer or identifier match. COPE v1.2.5 was used to merge high-quality paired reads, and clonotypes were defined as unique nucleotide sequences. Clonotypes were aligned to IMGT TRBV, TRBD and TRBJ reference segments using MiTCR v1.1. Analysis was restricted to V-J combinations with a frequency above 0.0001, which covered about 99% of repertoires. A TCS score was defined as the ratio of F50 (clonal expansion) to E x V (chaos), with BLOSUM62-based TCRdist applied between CDR3 peptides within each V-J. Welch's t-statistics and random forest reduced 450 to 600 V-J features to around 14, which were used in a naive Bayes classifier (R e1071). TCRdb ran its own pipeline on the public reads, namely fastp trimming at Q25 and MiXCR clone calling, and kept in-frame beta chains. Identical CDR3 protein sequences are pooled into one entry, listed with their most common genes and DNA. Clone size and V and J calls follow TCRdb, not the original study. Counted in this sample were under 350,000 distinct CDR3 sequences; about 21% of them appeared once. The ten largest clones take up less than 65% of the sample.

The TCR comes from a woman between 50 and 59 years old with Graves' hyperthyroidism. The sequencing sample was made of blood.

The DNA sequence follows: TGTGCCAGCAGTGATTTCTTGCAGAAGGGGAGGCCTGAAGCTTTCTTT. It encodes CASSDFLQKGRPEAFF. The rearrangement joined TRBV2 to TRBJ1-1, and possibly TRBD1, on 5 matching bases. CDR1 and CDR2 (SNHLY, FYNNEI) derive from the germline V gene. The CDR3 has 16 amino acids, counting the end cysteine and phenylalanine. Only the CDR3 DNA stays, 48 bases, in frame from base 1. Relative to germline, V is 3 bases shorter and J is 6 bases shorter, with 20 bases between their ends.